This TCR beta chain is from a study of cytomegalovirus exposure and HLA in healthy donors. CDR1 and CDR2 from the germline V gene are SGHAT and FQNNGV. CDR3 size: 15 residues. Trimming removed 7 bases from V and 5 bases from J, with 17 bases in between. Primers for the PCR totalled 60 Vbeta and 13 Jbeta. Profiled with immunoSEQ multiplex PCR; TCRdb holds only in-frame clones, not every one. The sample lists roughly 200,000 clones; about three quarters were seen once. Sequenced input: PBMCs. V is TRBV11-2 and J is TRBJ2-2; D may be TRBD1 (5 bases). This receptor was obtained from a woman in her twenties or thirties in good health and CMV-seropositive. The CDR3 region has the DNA TGTGCCAGCATCCCAAGGGGCAGAGGAACCGGGGAGCTGTTTTTT. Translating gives CASIPRGRGTGELFF.